These 32 T cell receptor beta chains were sequenced from one sample in a study of vaccination and CD4 T cells after COVID-19. The Oncomine TCR Beta short-read assay sequenced DNA from cultured CD4+ T cells. TCRdb reanalysed the PCR reads using MiXCR and keeps one entry per CDR3 protein. In the table there are 13,000 or so distinct CDR3 sequences, approximately 63% of which are singletons. Their antigens are not known. Treatment here: 10-day PBMC culture with coronavirus spike peptide pools or control peptides (ViraFEST assay). Source material: CD4+ T cells from blood, cultured in vitro. These receptors all stem from a human donor who had recovered from COVID-19.

CDR3 in DNA: TGTGCCAGCAGTTACTCCCTCACTGTGGGTGAAGCTTTCTTT. It specifies CASSYSLTVGEAFF. V and J are TRBV6-5 and TRBJ1-1; D unclear. The CDR3 runs to 14 residues. The ends were cut back, 0 bases at V and 7 bases at J, with 12 bases in the middle. The germline V gene encodes CDR1 MNHEY and CDR2 SVGAGI.

In its sample, this clonotype was seen a few times. The chain carries TRBV6-1 and TRBJ1-4, with TRBD1 identical over 7 bases. Germline loops: CDR1 MNHNS, CDR2 SASEGT. Losses at the gene ends were 4 bases for V and 8 bases for J; bases not matched to a gene: 4. The CDR3 length is 13 residues. DNA for the CDR3: TGTGCCAGCAGTGTTACAGGGGACGAAAAACTGTTTTTT. This codes for CASSVTGDEKLFF.

This sequence joins TRBV11-1 and TRBJ2-1; the match to TRBD1 covers 10 bases. The germline V gene has CDR1 SGHAT and CDR2 FQDESV (reference sequence). With V trimmed by 2 bases and J by 10 bases, 11 bases remained unmatched. This CDR3 has 16 residues. CDR3 residues: CASSLSRGDRGGEQFF. The CDR3 DNA is TGTGCCAGCAGCTTATCCCGGGGGGACAGGGGCGGCGAGCAGTTCTTC.

This chain uses TRBV12-5 with TRBJ1-1, with D tentatively TRBD1 (5 bases). The CDR3 sequence is 14 residues long. CDR1 is LGHNT and CDR2 is FRNRAP in the germline V gene. Between the trimmed V and J ends, which lost 5 bases and 11 bases, there was a span of 21 bases. The CDR3 region has the DNA TGTGCTAGTGGTCTATCACCCGGGACCCTTGGCGCTTTCTTT. This sequence encodes CASGLSPGTLGAFF.

There are a few counts of this clonotype. The chain uses TRBV24-1 and TRBJ2-3; D possibly corresponds to TRBD2 (6 bases). With 4 bases removed from V and 7 bases from J, the gap between germline ends came to 11 bases. This CDR3 has 13 amino acids. Germline CDR1 and CDR2: KGHDR and SFDVKD. CDR3 coding DNA: TGTGCCACCAGTGAAACCGGGAGACATACGCAGTATTTT. The encoded protein is CATSETGRHTQYF.

The chain has TRBV4-1 and TRBJ1-2; 7 bases align to TRBD1. CDR1 MGHRA and CDR2 YSYEKL come from the germline V gene. With V trimmed by 0 bases and J by 4 bases, 2 bases remained unmatched. This CDR3 is 14 amino acids long. CDR3 DNA sequence: TGCGCCAGCAGCCAAGAGCCAGGGGGCTATGGCTACACCTTC. It encodes CASSQEPGGYGYTF.

This clonotype was counted only a few times. The rearrangement links TRBV18 to TRBJ2-3; D unclear. V lost 3 bases, J lost 0 bases, and 7 bases lay in between. The CDR3 is made up of 14 amino acids. Germline V gene sequence: CDR1 KGHSH, CDR2 LQKENI. The CDR3 region is CASSPLDSTDTQYF. CDR3 bases: TGTGCCAGCTCACCCCTTGACAGCACAGATACGCAGTATTTT.

There are a few counts of this clonotype. The CDR3 bases are TGCAGTGCTAGAGATGTGGGGGCTGGAAACACCATATATTTT. Its translation: CSARDVGAGNTIYF. The rearrangement uses TRBV20-1 and TRBJ1-3; D is possibly TRBD1 (5 bases). CDR3 length equals 14 residues. From germline, CDR1 is DFQATT and CDR2 SNEGSKA (reference sequence). V was cut by 0 bases and J by 2 bases, with 8 bases left in between.

This chain links TRBV12-5 with TRBJ2-3; TRBD2 aligns across 10 bases. The germline V gene encodes CDR1 LGHNT and CDR2 FRNRAP. The V and J ends lost 1 base and 2 bases, in that order; junction bases with no gene match: 3. The CDR3 is 16 residues long. The CDR3 is CASGLGSGRDTDTQYF. The DNA of the CDR3 is TGTGCTAGTGGTTTGGGGAGCGGGAGGGACACAGATACGCAGTATTTT. The whole variable domain, remainder taken from reference TRBV12-5 and TRBJ2-3, is DARVTQTPRHKVTEMGQEVTMRCQPILGHNTVFWYRQTMMQGLELLAYFRNRAPLDDSGMPKDRFSAEMPDATLATLKIQPSEPRDSAVYFCASGLGSGRDTDTQYFGPGTRLTVL.

This chain joins TRBV6-2 or TRBV6-3 and TRBJ2-7; a possible D gene is TRBD1 (6 bases). V lost 2 bases and J lost 0, with 17 bases in between. Looked up from germline, CDR1 is MNHEY and CDR2 is SVGEGT. The length of the CDR3 is 17 residues. The CDR3 region is CASSYEAGVGASYEQYF. In DNA form, the CDR3 reads TGTGCCAGCAGTTACGAGGCAGGGGTTGGGGCCTCCTACGAGCAGTACTTC.

This chain joins TRBV2 and TRBJ2-1, with 9 bases lining up with TRBD2. V lost 6 bases to trimming and J lost 9 bases; unmatched junction nucleotides: 9. Germline-derived CDR1 and CDR2 are SNHLY and FYNNEI. The CDR3 is 14 amino acids. This CDR3 reads CASRPGGGAGEQFF. The CDR3, as DNA: TGTGCCAGCAGACCTGGCGGGGGGGCCGGTGAGCAGTTCTTC. Supplemented by reference TRBV2 and TRBJ2-1, the full variable domain reads EPEVTQTPSHQVTQMGQEVILRCVPISNHLYFYWYRQILGQKVEFLVSFYNNEISEKSEIFDDQFSVERPDGSNFTLKIRSTKLEDSAMYFCASRPGGGAGEQFFGPGTRLTVL.

The CDR3 here is CASSPGTGSHNEQFF. In DNA, the CDR3 is TGTGCCAGCAGCCCCGGGACAGGGTCCCACAATGAGCAGTTCTTC. The V and J genes are TRBV7-2 and TRBJ2-1, with TRBD1 matching over 9 bases. The CDR3 spans 15 residues. Germline loops: CDR1 SGHTA, CDR2 FQGNSA. V was pared by 5 bases and J by 5 bases, with 7 bases of the junction left unmatched. The entire variable domain, with the rest obtained from reference TRBV7-2 and TRBJ2-1, is as follows: GAGVSQSPSNKVTEKGKDVELRCDPISGHTALYWYRQSLGQGLEFLIYFQGNSAPDKSGLPSDRFSAERTGGSVSTLTIQRTQQEDSAVYLCASSPGTGSHNEQFFGPGTRLTVL.

This clonotype was picked up a small number of times. The DNA for the CDR3 is TGTGCCAGCAGCTTAGCAGCCGGAGGCCTTTACGAGCAGTACTTC. Encoded protein: CASSLAAGGLYEQYF. The chain employs TRBV7-2 and TRBJ2-7; a weak D match, TRBD2 (5 bases). Germline loops: CDR1 SGHTA, CDR2 FQGNSA. V was trimmed by 0 bases and J by 4 bases, leaving 13 bases between them. CDR3 length equals 15 residues.

The rearrangement joins TRBV7-2 to TRBJ2-5; no reliable D call. Per germline, CDR1 SGHTA and CDR2 FQGNSA. Trimming removed 4 bases at V and 5 bases at J, with 5 bases between. The CDR3 contains 11 residues. The CDR3 sequence is CASSSPETQYF. The CDR3 DNA reads TGTGCCAGCAGCTCACCCGAGACCCAGTACTTC.

The CDR3 is CSAISGRGTDTQYF. CDR3 bases: TGCAGTGCTATAAGCGGGAGGGGCACAGATACGCAGTATTTT. The rearrangement uses TRBV20-1 and TRBJ2-3, with TRBD2 matching over 10 bases. This CDR3 spans 14 amino acids. Germline lookup yields CDR1 DFQATT and CDR2 SNEGSKA (reference sequence). With 4 bases clipped from V and 1 base from J, the junction kept 2 bases outside the gene matches.

The rearrangement joins TRBV6-1 to TRBJ1-1, with no clear D. Germline CDR1 reads MNHNS; CDR2 reads SASEGT. This CDR3 is 12 amino acids long. Trimming took off 0 bases at V and 9 bases at J, with 8 bases between the two ends. CDR3 coding DNA: TGTGCCAGCAGTGAAGCAGGGCTGAAAGCTTTCTTT. Protein sequence: CASSEAGLKAFF.

The chain combines TRBV7-9 with TRBJ2-1, with D possibly matching TRBD2 (6 bases). Germline V gene lookup returns CDR1 SEHNR and CDR2 FQNEAQ (reference sequence). There are 17 residues in the CDR3. With 3 bases removed from V and 5 bases from J, the gap between germline ends came to 20 bases. The CDR3 sequence: CASSFPRRLGINNEQFF. CDR3 sequence (DNA): TGTGCCAGCAGCTTCCCCCGGAGACTAGGGATAAACAATGAGCAGTTCTTC.

The V and J genes are TRBV5-4 and TRBJ2-5; tentatively, D is TRBD2 (5 bases). V was cut by 2 bases and J by 1 base, with 12 bases left in between. This CDR3 is 15 amino acids long. Germline CDR1 reads SGHNT; CDR2 reads YYREEE (reference sequence). The CDR3 DNA is TGTGCCAGCAGCTTATCAGCGGCACCCCAAGAGACCCAGTACTTC. Translating gives CASSLSAAPQETQYF. Full variable domain (rest looked up from reference TRBV5-4 and TRBJ2-5): ETGVTQSPTHLIKTRGQQVTLRCSSQSGHNTVSWYQQALGQGPQFIFQYYREEENGRGNFPPRFSGLQFPNYSSELNVNALELDDSALYLCASSLSAAPQETQYFGPGTRLLVL.

The chain is built from TRBV5-1 and TRBJ1-1; 7 bases align to TRBD1. This CDR3 contains 13 residues. Germline V CDR1 and CDR2: SGHRS, YFSETQ. With 1 base clipped from V and 5 bases from J, the junction kept 2 bases outside the gene matches. CDR3 loop: CASSLTGETEAFF. The CDR3 DNA reads TGCGCCAGCAGCTTGACAGGGGAAACTGAAGCTTTCTTT.

The rearrangement joins TRBV19 to TRBJ2-4; tentatively, D is TRBD1 or TRBD2 (5 bases each). Deletions cut 3 bases from V and 6 bases from J, with 15 bases between. Germline V gene data show CDR1 as LNHDA and CDR2 as SQIVND (reference sequence). This CDR3 spans 15 amino acids. For the CDR3, the DNA is TGTGCCAGTAGTATTCCGAGGGGCGTGGGAAACATTCAGTACTTC. This gives the protein CASSIPRGVGNIQYF.

V usage is TRBV7-2 and J usage is TRBJ1-2; the D is unclear. Germline loops: CDR1 SGHTA, CDR2 FQGNSA. The CDR3 length is 13 residues. The ends were cut back, 3 bases at V and 0 bases at J, with 5 bases in the middle. CDR3 bases: TGTGCCAGCAGCTTTACCACTAACTATGGCTACACCTTC. This gives the protein CASSFTTNYGYTF.

This chain connects TRBV4-3 to TRBJ2-7; D remains ambiguous. The V gene lost 2 bases and the J gene lost 0 bases, with 11 bases spanning the gap. The CDR3 extends over 15 amino acids. Germline V gene lookup returns CDR1 LGHNA and CDR2 YSLEER. This chain's CDR3 is CASSQYSHSSYEQYF. For the CDR3, the DNA is TGCGCCAGCAGCCAATATAGTCACAGCTCCTACGAGCAGTACTTC.

V and J are TRBV6-1 and TRBJ1-1; 7 bases are shared with TRBD1. CDR1 MNHNS and CDR2 SASEGT come from the germline V gene. V trimming: 6 bases; J trimming: 5 bases; junction bases outside the gene matches: 6. This CDR3 has 13 residues. The DNA for the CDR3 is TGTGCCAGCAGATGGACAGGACGGACTGAAGCTTTCTTT. The encoded protein is CASRWTGRTEAFF.

CDR3: CASREGVGTEAFF. CDR3 coding DNA: TGTGCCAGCAGGGAGGGGGTTGGCACTGAAGCTTTCTTT. The chain carries TRBV6-1 and TRBJ1-1; D perhaps matches TRBD1 (6 bases). CDR3 length: 13 residues. In germline, CDR1 is MNHNS, CDR2 SASEGT. Trimming stripped 6 bases from V and 4 bases from J, with 12 bases between.

V gene TRBV15 combines with J gene TRBJ2-7; the D gene is possibly TRBD1 (6 bases). The CDR3 consists of 15 residues. The V end was cut by 1 base, the J end by 1 base, with 11 bases between. Per the germline V gene, CDR1 is LNHNV and CDR2 is YYDKDF (reference sequence). The CDR3 is CATSRGDILSYEQYF. CDR3 in DNA: TGTGCCACCAGCAGAGGGGACATTCTATCCTACGAGCAGTACTTC.

The J gene is TRBJ1-6, the V gene TRBV6-1; no clear D. Germline assignment: CDR1 MNHNS and CDR2 SASEGT. The CDR3 length is 15 residues. V dropped 6 bases and J dropped 4 bases, with 13 bases sitting between them. The CDR3 region has the DNA TGTGCCAGCAGCCTTCTTGCGCCATATAATTCACCCCTCCACTTT. It translates to CASSLLAPYNSPLHF.

CDR3 amino acids: CASSAGTGPYGYTF. The DNA for the CDR3 is TGTGCCAGCAGCGCAGGGACAGGCCCCTATGGCTACACCTTC. The rearrangement links TRBV14 to TRBJ1-2; 8 bases agree with TRBD1. Germline assignment: CDR1 SGHDN and CDR2 FVKESK. With V trimmed by 5 bases and J by 4 bases, 6 bases remained unmatched. CDR3 length: 14 residues.

This clonotype was counted only a few times. The rearrangement joins TRBV11-2 to TRBJ1-1; D is unresolved. Per the germline V gene, CDR1 is SGHAT and CDR2 is FQNNGV. This CDR3 comprises 12 residues. V lost 1 base, J lost 2 bases, and 2 bases lay in between. The CDR3 coding sequence is TGTGCCAGCAGCTTAGCAAACACTGAAGCTTTCTTT. The encoded protein is CASSLANTEAFF.

This chain joins TRBV2 and TRBJ2-3; 12 bases match TRBD2. The CDR3 is 15 amino acids. V trimming: 3 bases; J trimming: 4 bases; junction bases outside the gene matches: 2. CDR1 is SNHLY, CDR2 FYNNEI, per germline. The CDR3 region has the DNA TGTGCCAGCAGTGACGGACTAGCGGGACCAGATACGCAGTATTTT. Translated: CASSDGLAGPDTQYF.

J is TRBJ1-5 and V is TRBV19, with D tentatively TRBD1 (5 bases). The V end was cut by 5 bases, the J end by 6 bases, with 17 bases between. Per the germline V gene, CDR1 is LNHDA and CDR2 is SQIVND (reference sequence). The CDR3 runs to 15 residues. The DNA for the CDR3 is TGTGCCAGTAGTGACATTGGAGGGGCCGGTCAGCCCCAGCATTTT. It specifies CASSDIGGAGQPQHF.

The genes are TRBV27 and TRBJ2-3; 7 positions agree with TRBD2. With V trimmed by 5 bases and J by 1 base, 6 bases remained unmatched. This CDR3 is 15 amino acids long. CDR1 and CDR2 (germline): MNHEY, SMNVEV (reference sequence). In DNA form, the CDR3 reads TGTGCCAGCAGTACCCAGCGGGGTGGCACAGATACGCAGTATTTT. It is translated as CASSTQRGGTDTQYF.

This clonotype has just a few counts. This rearrangement joins TRBV7-2 to TRBJ2-7; D gene uncertain. The V gene's germline CDR1 is SGHTA and CDR2 FQGNSA. With 2 bases removed from V and 3 bases from J, the gap between germline ends came to 8 bases. The CDR3 is 13 amino acids. The CDR3 bases are TGTGCCAGCAGCTTACGACAAGACTACGAGCAGTACTTC. Residues: CASSLRQDYEQYF.